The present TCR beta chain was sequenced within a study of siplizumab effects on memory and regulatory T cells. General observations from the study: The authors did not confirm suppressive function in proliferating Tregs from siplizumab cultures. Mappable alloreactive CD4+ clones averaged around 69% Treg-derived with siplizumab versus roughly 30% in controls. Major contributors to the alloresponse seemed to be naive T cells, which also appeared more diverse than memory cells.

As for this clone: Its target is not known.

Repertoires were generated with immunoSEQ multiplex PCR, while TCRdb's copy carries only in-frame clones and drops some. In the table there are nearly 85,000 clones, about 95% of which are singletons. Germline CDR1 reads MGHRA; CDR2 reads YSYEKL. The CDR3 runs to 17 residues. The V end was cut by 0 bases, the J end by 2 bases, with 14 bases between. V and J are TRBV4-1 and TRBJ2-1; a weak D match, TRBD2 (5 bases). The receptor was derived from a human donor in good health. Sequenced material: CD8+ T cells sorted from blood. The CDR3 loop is CASSQELARLAYNEQFF. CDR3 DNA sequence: TGCGCCAGCAGCCAAGAGCTAGCCCGTCTTGCCTACAATGAGCAGTTCTTC.